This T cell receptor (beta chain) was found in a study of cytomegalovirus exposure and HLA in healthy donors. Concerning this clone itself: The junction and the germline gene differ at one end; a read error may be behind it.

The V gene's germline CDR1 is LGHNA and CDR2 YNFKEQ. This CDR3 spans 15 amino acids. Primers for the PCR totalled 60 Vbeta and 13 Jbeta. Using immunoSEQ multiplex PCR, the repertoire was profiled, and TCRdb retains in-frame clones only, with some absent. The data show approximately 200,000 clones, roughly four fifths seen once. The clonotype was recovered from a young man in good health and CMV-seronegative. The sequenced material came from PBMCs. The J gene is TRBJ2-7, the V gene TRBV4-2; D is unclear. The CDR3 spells CASSQVLDSSYGQYF. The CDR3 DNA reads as TGTGCCAGCAGCCAGGTCCTTGATTCCTCCTACGGGCAGTACTTC.